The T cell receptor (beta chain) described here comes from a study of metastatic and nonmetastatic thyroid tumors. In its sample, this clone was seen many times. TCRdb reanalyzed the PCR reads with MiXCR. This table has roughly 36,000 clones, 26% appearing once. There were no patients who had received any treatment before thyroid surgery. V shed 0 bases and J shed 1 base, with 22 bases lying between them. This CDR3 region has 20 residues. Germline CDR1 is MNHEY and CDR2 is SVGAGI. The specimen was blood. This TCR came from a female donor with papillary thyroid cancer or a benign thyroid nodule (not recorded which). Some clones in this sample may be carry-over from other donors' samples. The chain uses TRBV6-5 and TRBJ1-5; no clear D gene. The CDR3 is CASSYSIIKTQPLSNQPQHF. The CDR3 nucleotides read TGTGCCAGCAGTTACTCCATTATTAAAACCCAACCTTTAAGCAATCAGCCCCAGCATTTT.